This T cell receptor beta chain was observed in a study of blood T cell repertoires in COVID-19. On the study more broadly: Acute and convalescent COVID-19 samples came from the United States, Italy and Spain.

The method was immunoSEQ multiplex PCR; TCRdb's version includes in-frame clones alone and lacks a portion of them. Of hundreds of thousands of clones listed, about 90% are singletons. Seattle researchers signed up patients amid active infection and tracked them longitudinally. Trimming left V 2 bases short and J 4 bases short, with 13 bases between. The CDR3 runs 15 residues. Germline CDR1 reads SGHTS; CDR2 reads YDEGEE. The chain employs TRBV5-8 and TRBJ1-5; D is perhaps TRBD1 (6 bases). The TCR comes from a woman in her sixties or seventies with COVID-19, enrolled during active disease. Sequenced sample: peripheral blood. The CDR3 DNA reads as TGTGCCAGCAGCTTCGACAGGCCTTGGAATCAGCCCCAGCATTTT. It encodes CASSFDRPWNQPQHF.